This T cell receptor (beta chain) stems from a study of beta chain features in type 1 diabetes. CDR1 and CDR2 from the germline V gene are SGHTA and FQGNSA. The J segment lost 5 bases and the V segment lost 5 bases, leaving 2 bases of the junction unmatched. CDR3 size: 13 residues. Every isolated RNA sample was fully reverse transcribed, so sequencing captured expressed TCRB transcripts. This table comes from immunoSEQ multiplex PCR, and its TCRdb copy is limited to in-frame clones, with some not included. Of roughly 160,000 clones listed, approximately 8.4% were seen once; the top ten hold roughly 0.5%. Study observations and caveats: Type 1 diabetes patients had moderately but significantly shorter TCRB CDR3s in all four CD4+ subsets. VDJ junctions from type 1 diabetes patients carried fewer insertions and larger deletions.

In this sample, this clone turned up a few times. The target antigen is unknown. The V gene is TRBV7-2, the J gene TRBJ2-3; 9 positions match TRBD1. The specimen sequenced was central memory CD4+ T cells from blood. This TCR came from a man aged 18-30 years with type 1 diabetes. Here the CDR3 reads CASSGQGRDTQYF. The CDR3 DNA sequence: TGTGCCAGCAGCGGACAGGGGAGAGATACGCAGTATTTT.